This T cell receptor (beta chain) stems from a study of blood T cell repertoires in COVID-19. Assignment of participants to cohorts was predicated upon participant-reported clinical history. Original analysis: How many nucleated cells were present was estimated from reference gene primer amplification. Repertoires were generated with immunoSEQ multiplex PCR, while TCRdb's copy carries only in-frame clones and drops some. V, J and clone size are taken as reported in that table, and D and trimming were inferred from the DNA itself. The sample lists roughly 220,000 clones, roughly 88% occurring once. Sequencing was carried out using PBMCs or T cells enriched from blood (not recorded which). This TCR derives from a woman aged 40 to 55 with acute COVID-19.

The CDR3 sequence is CASSRLPSLPPSPLHF. DNA for the CDR3: TGTGCCAGCAGCAGACTACCTAGCTTACCCCCCTCACCCCTCCACTTT. This chain links TRBV27 with TRBJ1-6; D remains ambiguous. Germline lookup yields CDR1 MNHEY and CDR2 SMNVEV (reference sequence). V lost 6 bases and J 10 bases, leaving 22 bases between the germline ends. This CDR3 has 16 residues.